A single sample gave rise to the 18 T cell receptor beta chains below, sequenced in a study of blood T cell repertoires in COVID-19. TCRdb keeps only in-frame clones here, not all; method: immunoSEQ multiplex PCR. In the table there are a few hundred thousand clones, around 90% of which are singletons. Sequenced input: peripheral blood. The origin of the receptors is a human donor in a cohort sampled during active COVID-19.

The CDR3 spells CASSEELTAGELFF. In nucleotides, the CDR3 is TGTGCCAGCAGTGAGGAGCTCACCGCCGGGGAGCTGTTTTTT. This rearrangement joins TRBV25-1 to TRBJ2-2; D is uncertain. Germline V gene lookup returns CDR1 MGHDK and CDR2 SYGVNS. CDR3 length equals 14 residues. With 3 bases removed from V and 6 bases from J, the gap between germline ends came to 11 bases.

The rearrangement links TRBV11-2 to TRBJ2-1, with unresolved D. The V end lost 1 base, the J end lost 2 bases, and 12 bases lay between the germline ends. The CDR3 contains 16 residues. CDR1 and CDR2 (germline): SGHAT, FQNNGV. CDR3 sequence: CASSLGQAQPYNEQFF. The CDR3 coding sequence is TGTGCCAGCAGCTTAGGGCAGGCACAGCCCTACAATGAGCAGTTCTTC.

V gene TRBV11-2 combines with J gene TRBJ2-3; 8 bases agree with TRBD1. This CDR3 has 16 residues. Germline assignment: CDR1 SGHAT and CDR2 FQNNGV. V trimming: 1 base; J trimming: 5 bases; junction bases outside the gene matches: 8. CDR3 sequence (DNA): TGTGCCAGCAGCTTAGGAGGCAGGGGGCGGATAGATACGCAGTATTTT. Translating it yields CASSLGGRGRIDTQYF. Using reference TRBV11-2 and TRBJ2-3 for the parts outside the CDR3, the full variable domain is EAGVAQSPRYKIIEKRQSVAFWCNPISGHATLYWYQQILGQGPKLLIQFQNNGVVDDSQLPKDRFSAERLKGVDSTLKIQPAKLEDSAVYLCASSLGGRGRIDTQYFGPGTRLTVL.

The chain carries TRBV9 and TRBJ2-1; D is undetermined. V was shortened by 3 bases and J by 7 bases, with 14 bases between the two germline ends. Germline V gene sequence: CDR1 SGDLS, CDR2 YYNGEE. This CDR3 is built from 14 residues. DNA of the CDR3: TGTGCCAGCAGCGCCGTTGAGCCTCGGAATGAGCAGTTCTTC. Translating it yields CASSAVEPRNEQFF.

The gene calls are TRBV30 and TRBJ2-2; 7 bases agree with TRBD2. This CDR3 region has 19 residues. V was pared by 0 bases and J by 2 bases, with 15 bases of the junction left unmatched. Germline V gene data show CDR1 as GTSNPN and CDR2 as SVGIG (reference sequence). This CDR3 reads CAWSVPRPRGGGNTGELFF. CDR3 nucleotides: TGTGCCTGGAGTGTTCCGAGGCCCCGGGGCGGGGGTAACACCGGGGAGCTGTTTTTT.

V is TRBV7-9 and J is TRBJ1-2, with 8 bases identical to TRBD1. V trimming: 5 bases; J trimming: 1 base; junction bases outside the gene matches: 6. CDR1 and CDR2 (germline): SEHNR, FQNEAQ (reference sequence). The length of the CDR3 is 15 residues. The CDR3 is CASSPGDRINYGYTF. In DNA form, the CDR3 reads TGTGCCAGCAGCCCTGGGGACAGGATTAACTATGGCTACACCTTC.

The rearrangement links TRBV28 to TRBJ1-5; 8 bases are shared with TRBD1. The CDR3 length is 16 residues. Unmatched junction bases numbered 8, after V lost 6 bases and J lost 1 base. CDR1 and CDR2 from the germline V gene are MDHEN and SYDVKM. CDR3 nucleotides: TGTGCCAGCAGCCGCCCCGGGACAGGAAGCAATCAGCCCCAGCATTTT. Translation gives CASSRPGTGSNQPQHF.

This clone is a singleton in its sample. The V call is TRBV6-5, the J call TRBJ1-6; a weak D match, TRBD1 (6 bases). Per the germline V gene, CDR1 is MNHEY and CDR2 is SVGAGI. Trimming left V 6 bases short and J 10 bases short, with 16 bases between. CDR3 size: 14 residues. This chain's CDR3 is CASSRGGGESPLHF. As DNA, the CDR3 is TGTGCCAGCAGCCGGGGAGGGGGGGAGTCACCCCTCCACTTT.

This CDR3 is CASSPRSSSYEQYF. The CDR3, as DNA: TGTGCCAGCTCACCACGGTCGAGCTCCTACGAGCAGTACTTC. J is TRBJ2-7 and V is TRBV18; D is unclear. The V gene's germline CDR1 is KGHSH and CDR2 LQKENI. CDR3 size: 14 residues. Trimming shortened V by 1 base and J by 0 bases, and 7 bases separated the two germline ends.

The chain uses TRBV6-1 and TRBJ2-4, with D possibly matching TRBD2 (7 bases). The germline gives CDR1 MNHNS, CDR2 SASEGT. V lost 3 bases to trimming and J lost 2 bases, with 23 bases between them. There are 19 residues in the CDR3. CDR3 nucleotide sequence: TGTGCCAGCAGTGAGTGGAGAGGGGGGGAGTCCGGAACCAAAAACATTCAGTACTTC. It specifies CASSEWRGGESGTKNIQYF.

About this clone: Other DNA variants within this sample encode the same CDR3. The chain joins TRBV11-2 to TRBJ2-7; 9 nucleotides agree with TRBD1. Trimming removed 5 bases from V and 2 bases from J; junction bases left unmatched: 4. This CDR3 is 14 amino acids long. Germline V gene sequence: CDR1 SGHAT, CDR2 FQNNGV. The CDR3 DNA reads as TGTGCCAGCAGCCCCGGGACAGGGCCCTACGAGCAGTACTTC. As protein: CASSPGTGPYEQYF.

The chain recombines TRBV27 with TRBJ2-2; a weak D match, TRBD2 (5 bases). Per germline, CDR1 MNHEY and CDR2 SMNVEV (reference sequence). The V and J ends lost 3 bases and 6 bases respectively, with 8 bases between them. The CDR3 consists of 13 residues. The CDR3 DNA reads TGTGCCAGCAGTTTTGGCGGGCCCGGGGAGCTGTTTTTT. Translated, it gives CASSFGGPGELFF.

CDR3 DNA sequence: TGTGCCACCCGGGGGGACGGGGACTACGAGCAGTACTTC. Its protein product is CATRGDGDYEQYF. The chain couples TRBV2 to TRBJ2-7, with TRBD2 matching 7 bases. The CDR3 contains 13 residues. From germline, CDR1 is SNHLY and CDR2 FYNNEI. Trimming cost V 10 bases and J 3 bases; bases outside gene matches: 9.

This clone turned up a few times. The chain combines TRBV10-3 with TRBJ1-5, with 9 bases fitting TRBD1. This CDR3 is 15 amino acids long. The trim removed 3 bases at V and 6 bases at J, leaving 6 bases unmatched. Germline CDR1 is ENHRY and CDR2 is SYGVKD. This CDR3 is CAISDPGTGSQPQHF. The CDR3 DNA reads TGTGCCATCAGTGACCCTGGGACAGGGTCTCAGCCCCAGCATTTT.

The gene calls are TRBV28 and TRBJ1-1; D is undetermined. The germline V and J ends were trimmed by 7 bases and 3 bases, with 9 bases remaining between them. The CDR3 is 12 residues long. Germline values: CDR1 MDHEN, CDR2 SYDVKM. CDR3 nucleotide sequence: TGTGCCAGCACGAAAACGGACACTGAAGCTTTCTTT. Translated, it gives CASTKTDTEAFF. Drawing the rest from reference TRBV28 and TRBJ1-1, the complete variable domain is DVKVTQSSRYLVKRTGEKVFLECVQDMDHENMFWYRQDPGLGLRLIYFSYDVKMKEKGDIPEGYSVSREKKERFSLILESASTNQTSMYLCASTKTDTEAFFGQGTRLTVV.

The CDR3 DNA follows: TGTGCCAGCAGCCAAGAGGAACAGAGCTACGAGCAGTACTTC. Amino acids: CASSQEEQSYEQYF. The rearrangement joins TRBV14 to TRBJ2-7; D remains ambiguous. The germline V gene encodes CDR1 SGHDN and CDR2 FVKESK. This CDR3 is built from 14 residues. V was trimmed by 0 bases and J by 3 bases, leaving 9 bases between them.

This chain connects TRBV28 to TRBJ2-7; a weak D match, TRBD1 (6 bases). The CDR3 consists of 15 residues. The germline gives CDR1 MDHEN, CDR2 SYDVKM. V was pared by 2 bases and J by 7 bases, with 18 bases between. In DNA form, the CDR3 reads TGTGCCAGCAGTTTAAGAGGGACAATTCTTGGTGAGCAGTACTTC. Amino acid sequence: CASSLRGTILGEQYF.

This chain links TRBV19 with TRBJ1-2; TRBD1 matches 7 bases. Germline assignment: CDR1 LNHDA and CDR2 SQIVND (reference sequence). V dropped 4 bases and J dropped 7; count of bases not matched to a gene: 9. The CDR3 totals 14 residues. The CDR3 here is CASSTKEGQAGYTF. The CDR3 DNA reads TGTGCCAGTAGTACCAAGGAAGGACAGGCTGGCTACACCTTC.